A selection of T cell receptor beta chains follows, all from one sample in a study of T cells in Graves' hyperthyroidism and ophthalmopathy. TCRdb fed the multiplex PCR reads into MiXCR, producing one record per CDR3 protein. The sample lists about 200,000 distinct CDR3 sequences; around 19% were seen once. Source material: blood. Source of these receptors: a man aged 35-49 years with Graves' hyperthyroidism. CDR3s include the opening cysteine and the closing phenylalanine or tryptophan. The D gene is left open where the match is weak. Clone size, where shown, is once, few, many, or a class for clones that have expanded.

>TRBV27|TRBJ1-2|.|.
TGTGCCAGCAGTTTATTCCCAGAATCTAACTATGGCTACACCTTC
CASSLFPESNYGYTF
>TRBV7-9|TRBJ1-4|few|TRBD1
TGTGCCAGCAGCTTCCAGGGGGCATTAAGGAATGAAAAACTGTTTTTT
CASSFQGALRNEKLFF
>TRBV6-1|TRBJ1-3|few|.
TGTGCCAGCACCAGAGGGGCAGTCGGAAACACCATATATTTT
CASTRGAVGNTIYF
>TRBV6-2/TRBV6-3|TRBJ2-5|.|.
TGTGCCAGCAGTTCTTGGGGGGAAGAGACCCAGTACTTC
CASSSWGEETQYF
>TRBV29-1|TRBJ2-7|many|TRBD1
TGCAGCGTTAACATACCGGGACAGTCCTACGAGCAGTACTTC
CSVNIPGQSYEQYF
>TRBV19|TRBJ1-1|few|.
TGTGCCAGCGATTCCGGGCGGGACACTGAAGCTTTCTTT
CASDSGRDTEAFF
>TRBV7-2|TRBJ1-2|many|.
TGTGCCAGCAGCCCGCCTTACTATGGCTACACCTTC
CASSPPYYGYTF
>TRBV6-2/TRBV6-3|TRBJ2-3|many|.
TGTGCCACTCGACTCTCTTCCACAGATACGCAGTATTTT
CATRLSSTDTQYF
>TRBV7-3|TRBJ2-1|few|.
TGTGCCAGCAGCTTCTCGGGCTACCGGGAGAATGAGCAGTTCTTC
CASSFSGYRENEQFF
>TRBV12-3/TRBV12-4|TRBJ1-1|many|.
TGTGCCAGCATTGTTAACACTGAAGCTTTCTTT
CASIVNTEAFF
>TRBV20-1|TRBJ2-7|.|TRBD2
TGCAGTGCTACCTCGACTAGCGGGTCCTACGAGCAGTACTTC
CSATSTSGSYEQYF
>TRBV7-8|TRBJ2-6|many|.
TGTGCCAGCAGCTTAGAGTTTGGCGACTCTGGGGCCAACGTCCTGACTTTC
CASSLEFGDSGANVLTF
>TRBV11-2|TRBJ1-6|many|.
TGTGCCAGCAGCCCAGGCCGGGGGATTTATTCACCCCTCCACTTT
CASSPGRGIYSPLHF
>TRBV7-9|TRBJ1-1|.|.
TGTGCCAGCAGCTTAGCAGAAGAAGCTTTCTTT
CASSLAEEAFF
>TRBV15|TRBJ1-1|many|.
TGTGCCACCAGCAGAGAGGGGCAGTTTCAAGCTTTCTTT
CATSREGQFQAFF
>TRBV12-3/TRBV12-4|TRBJ1-1|.|.
TGTGCCAGCAGTTCTCCCCCTCTGAACACTGAAGCTTTCTTT
CASSSPPLNTEAFF
>TRBV7-9|TRBJ1-2|few|.
TGTGCCAGCAGCAACCGGGACACCGCGAGACTGAACTATGGCTACACCTTC
CASSNRDTARLNYGYTF
>TRBV28|TRBJ2-5|many|TRBD1
TGTGCCAGCAGTTCCAAAAGTTGGGGGACAGCCCTTCGCGCTCAGTACTTC
CASSSKSWGTALRAQYF
>TRBV15|TRBJ1-3|.|.
TGTGCCACCAGCCCTCTACCTTCGACAGGACAAAATTCAAGCTCTGGAAACACCATATATTTT
CATSPLPSTGQNSSSGNTIYF
>TRBV5-1|TRBJ1-4|few|.
TGCGCCAGCAGCTTGGGTCGCCAGGCGAGCTTTAATGAAAAACTGTTTTTT
CASSLGRQASFNEKLFF
>TRBV3-1|TRBJ1-2|many|.
TGTGCCAGCAGCCAAGCCGGGCGCTACACCTTC
CASSQAGRYTF
>TRBV7-2|TRBJ1-2|.|.
TGTGCCAGCAGACTACGGGACGGACCATATGGCTACACCTTC
CASRLRDGPYGYTF
>TRBV12-3/TRBV12-4|TRBJ2-1|.|TRBD2
TGTGCCAGCAGTTTCCTAGCGGGACATAGTGAGCAGTTCTTC
CASSFLAGHSEQFF
>TRBV7-2|TRBJ2-1|many|.
TGTGCCAGCAGCTCCGGGCGGGTAAGCTCCTACAATGAGCAGTTCTTC
CASSSGRVSSYNEQFF
>TRBV7-3|TRBJ2-2|.|TRBD1
TGTGCCAGCAGTGCTAGGGGGCGGGCCGGGGAGCTGTTTTTT
CASSARGRAGELFF
>TRBV6-2/TRBV6-3|TRBJ2-5|many|TRBD1
TGTGCCAGCACCCTCAGCCTGGGACAGGGGGCTGAAGAGACCCAGTACTTC
CASTLSLGQGAEETQYF
>TRBV6-9|TRBJ2-4|few|.
TGTGCCAGCACCAGGGATCTGACCAAAAACATTCAGTACTTC
CASTRDLTKNIQYF
>TRBV2|TRBJ2-5|many|.
TGTGCCAGCAGCCCAGGGACGGGCCCGGAGACCCAGTACTTC
CASSPGTGPETQYF
>TRBV7-9|TRBJ1-2|many|.
TGTGCCAGCAGCCTTGAGGTTTATGGCTACACCTTC
CASSLEVYGYTF
>TRBV27|TRBJ2-3|many|.
TGTGCCAGCAGGGTAGGGGGAGGAGATACGCAGTATTTT
CASRVGGGDTQYF
>TRBV20-1|TRBJ2-4|few|.
TGCAGTGCTAGATTATTTCTAGCCAAAAACATTCAGTACTTC
CSARLFLAKNIQYF
>TRBV6-2/TRBV6-3|TRBJ1-5|many|TRBD1
TGTGCCAGCAGTACCGGGACAGCTACTCGGCCCCAGCATTTT
CASSTGTATRPQHF
>TRBV20-1|TRBJ1-5|many|.
TGCAGTGCTAGCCCAAGGAATCAGCCCCAGCATTTT
CSASPRNQPQHF
>TRBV7-2|TRBJ2-3|many|.
TGTGCCAGCAGCTTAAGTTCAGATACGCAGTATTTT
CASSLSSDTQYF
>TRBV15|TRBJ2-4|few|.
TGTGCCACCAGCAGAGAGAGAGTCAAAAACATTCAGTACTTC
CATSRERVKNIQYF
>TRBV6-5|TRBJ2-3|.|TRBD1
TGTGCCAGCAGTTACGACCAGACAGGGAAGCTCACAGATACGCAGTATTTT
CASSYDQTGKLTDTQYF
>TRBV7-3|TRBJ2-2|few|.
TGTGCCAGCAGCTGGGATGGGGGGACCGGGGAGCTGTTTTTT
CASSWDGGTGELFF
>TRBV25-1|TRBJ2-5|few|TRBD2
TGTGCCAGCACCAAGGTGGCTAGCGGGGAAGAGACCCAGTACTTC
CASTKVASGEETQYF
>TRBV7-9|TRBJ1-6|.|TRBD1
TGTGCCAGCAGCTCGCGGGACAGGGAGGCTTCACCCCTCCACTTT
CASSSRDREASPLHF
>TRBV30|TRBJ1-3|.|.
TGTGCCTGGAGCGCGACCGGGCTAGGCGGTGACACCATATATTTT
CAWSATGLGGDTIYF
>TRBV4-2|TRBJ1-3|few|.
TGTGCCAGCAGCCCGGGGGCTCCGGGGGGAAACACCATATATTTT
CASSPGAPGGNTIYF
>TRBV11-2|TRBJ2-5|many|TRBD2
TGTGCCAGCAGCCTGCTACGGGGGGGGTCGGAGACCCAGTACTTC
CASSLLRGGSETQYF
>TRBV19|TRBJ1-5|.|TRBD1
TGTGCCAGTAGGGGGACAGCTACTAGCAATCAGCCCCAGCATTTT
CASRGTATSNQPQHF
>TRBV6-1|TRBJ1-2|many|.
TGTGCCAGCAGTGATAATCACAACATATATGGCTACACCTTC
CASSDNHNIYGYTF
>TRBV14|TRBJ1-6|many|.
TGTGCCAGCAGCCGTCTTACTTGGGGATCCTATAATTCACCCCTCCACTTT
CASSRLTWGSYNSPLHF
>TRBV30|TRBJ2-7|many|TRBD2
TGTGCCTGGGACCGGGGGGCCTACGAGCAGTACTTC
CAWDRGAYEQYF
>TRBV2|TRBJ2-7|.|.
TGTGCCAGCAGTGGGAGAGGCGGGAAGCAGTACTTC
CASSGRGGKQYF
>TRBV4-2|TRBJ2-1|few|.
TGTGCCAGCAGCCAAAACCACCGGGACGCCTCCTACAATGAGCAGTTCTTC
CASSQNHRDASYNEQFF
>TRBV12-3/TRBV12-4|TRBJ2-5|many|.
TGTGCCAGCAGTCTACCACAAGGGGGTGGGGGGACCCAGTACTTC
CASSLPQGGGGTQYF